This T cell receptor (beta chain) was obtained from a study of OX40 agonist ivuxolimab in advanced cancers. General notes on the study: The costimulatory receptor OX40 (CD134) was targeted by ivuxolimab, a fully human IgG2 agonistic monoclonal antibody. Intravenous ivuxolimab was administered to patients every 2 weeks at six dose levels: 0.01, 0.1, 0.3, 1.5, 3 and 10 mg/kg. Among the approximately 50 dose-escalation patients, about 20 had hepatocellular carcinoma, approximately 15 melanoma, 9 renal cell carcinoma and 9 head and neck cancer. In the dose-escalation cohort, about four fifths of patients were male, and the mean age was 60 years with a range of about 23 to 79. Prior anti-PD-1, anti-PD-L1 or anti-CTLA-4 therapy was permitted, and checkpoint inhibitors had been received by more than 35% of dose-escalation patients. Partial responses occurred in three dose-escalation patients: two with cutaneous melanoma and one with hepatocellular carcinoma. Peripheral TCRbeta sequencing aimed to test whether ivuxolimab altered TCR sequence diversity and caused clonal T-cell expansion. The paper covers the monotherapy dose-escalation part of the phase I ivuxolimab trial, which included N ≈ 57 patients.

What the work shows at the level of the full study, not this receptor alone: The antigen specificity of the clonally expanded peripheral T cells was not determined. In the 0.1-3.0 mg/kg groups, partial responders were among the patients with the lowest normalized peripheral clonal expansion, particularly in CD8+ T cells. After ivuxolimab, expanded clones were on average more numerous among CD8+ T cells than among CD4+ T cells. At doses from 0.1 to 3.0 mg/kg, clonal expansion was seen in both CD4+ and CD8+ blood T cells between baseline and week 6. Low levels of normalized T-cell clonal expansion were also shown by some nonresponding patients.

About this clone: Its antigen is unknown. Nothing much larger sits one base from this clone, and base qualities are not available.

The trial excluded patients who had a history of autoimmune disease or were on systemic immunosuppression. Peripheral blood for TCR sequencing was collected from all dose cohorts at baseline, on cycle 4 day 1, and on cycle 7 day 1. Samples were obtained from an open-label, multicenter, first-in-human phase I dose-escalation trial of ivuxolimab. Adults with locally advanced or metastatic head and neck squamous cell, hepatocellular, melanoma or renal cell carcinoma were enrolled in the trial. CD4+ and CD8+ T cells were sorted separately from peripheral blood before TCR sequencing. Genomic DNA was isolated from the sorted cells so that the TCRbeta CDR3 region could be sequenced. The immunoSEQ Assay was used to sequence the TCRbeta CDR3 regions. TCRdb retrieved this table from immuneACCESS and kept in-frame rearrangements only. Not all clones are present; in checked studies, unresolved V genes account for under half, and no reason is known for the remainder. In this sample the table shows some 66,000 clones, around 80% of which occur a single time. 5.5% of the sample is held by the ten biggest clonotypes.

The TCR sequence derives from an adult with an advanced solid tumor such as melanoma, head and neck, liver or kidney cancer. The sample consisted of CD4+ or CD8+ T cells sorted from blood, taken in a trial of the OX40 agonist ivuxolimab.

This receptor carries the CDR3 CATSRALVIHLEQGIGNQPQHF. The nucleotides are TGTGCCACCAGCAGAGCTCTAGTTATACACCTTGAACAGGGTATTGGCAATCAGCCCCAGCATTTT. The rearranged chain carries TRBV15 and TRBJ1-5, with TRBD1 tentatively as D gene (6 bases match). The cysteine opens and the phenylalanine closes a CDR3 of 22 amino acids. Only CDR3 DNA remains: 66 bases, in frame from the first base. The germline V gene (reference sequence) sets CDR1 to LNHNV and CDR2 to YYDKDF. At the junction V is shortened by 1 base and J by 2 bases, with 30 bases in between.